This T cell receptor beta chain was observed in a study of T cell responses to AZD1222 COVID-19 vaccine. Study-level findings and limits: Possibly, clonal diversity was underestimated; donors were largely white British and included more females. Reportedly, nearly half of unique spike TCRs recognized epitopes outside B.1.351/B.1.1.7 mutations.

The method was immunoSEQ multiplex PCR; TCRdb's version includes in-frame clones alone and lacks a portion of them. The sample contains under 70,000 clones, 75% to 90% of which appear only once. This clone appeared once. Its antigen is as yet unknown. The sequences come from peripheral blood, collected on day 0 of AZD1222 vaccination. The receptor's source is an adult in good health.

CDR3 coding DNA: TGTGCCACCAGCAGAGCTAACAGGGATCAGCCCCAGCATTTT. This gives the protein CATSRANRDQPQHF. The chain has TRBV15 and TRBJ1-5, with D possibly TRBD1 on 6 matching bases. Germline V gene sequence: CDR1 LNHNV, CDR2 YYDKDF (reference sequence). Deletions cut 1 base from V and 5 bases from J, with 9 bases between. This CDR3 contains 14 residues.